The rows below give T cell receptor beta chains drawn from one sample of a study of blood T cells in healthy people across ages. From the 5' RACE reads, TCRdb called clonotypes with MiXCR, one entry per CDR3 protein. The sample carries about a million distinct CDR3 sequences, around 54% recorded once. Sequencing input: blood. The origin of the receptors is a woman aged 55-69 years in good health. Each CDR3 is given with its conserved first and last residue. Fields, in order: V gene, D gene, J gene, clone size, CDR3 protein, CDR3 DNA. D genes are given only for firm matches. Only some rows state a clone size, as once, few, many or a class for expanded clones.

>TRBV7-2|-|TRBJ2-3|once
CASSTMVITDTQYF
TGTGCCAGCAGCACAATGGTGATCACAGATACGCAGTATTTT
>TRBV3-1|TRBD2|TRBJ2-3|-
CASSLWTSGDTDTQYF
TGTGCCAGCAGCCTCTGGACTAGCGGGGACACAGATACGCAGTATTTT
>TRBV14|-|TRBJ2-3|-
CASSQELPPTDTQYF
TGTGCCAGCAGCCAAGAGTTACCGCCCACAGATACGCAGTATTTT
>TRBV4-2|TRBD2|TRBJ2-5|-
CASSQATGGETQYF
TGTGCCAGCAGCCAAGCAACGGGGGGAGAGACCCAGTACTTC
>TRBV6-1|TRBD2|TRBJ2-1|-
CASRKLAGVDNEQFF
TGTGCCAGCAGAAAACTAGCGGGAGTTGACAATGAGCAGTTCTTC
>TRBV7-2|TRBD1|TRBJ2-7|-
CASSPLRQGGEQYF
TGTGCCAGCAGCCCACTCCGACAGGGTGGCGAGCAGTACTTC
>TRBV7-2|-|TRBJ2-1|few
CASSWGNVDEQFF
TGTGCCAGCAGCTGGGGGAACGTAGATGAGCAGTTCTTC
>TRBV4-1|-|TRBJ2-7|-
CASNQDGGYEQYF
TGCGCCAGCAACCAAGATGGAGGCTACGAGCAGTACTTC
>TRBV28|-|TRBJ2-1|-
CASSPRAGISYNEQFF
TGTGCCAGCAGTCCTCGGGCAGGGATCTCCTACAATGAGCAGTTCTTC
>TRBV7-2|-|TRBJ2-7|-
CASGSNRVETYEQYF
TGTGCCAGCGGCTCCAACCGGGTCGAAACCTACGAGCAGTACTTC
>TRBV20-1|TRBD2|TRBJ2-1|-
CSARGVAGLREQFF
TGCAGTGCTAGGGGGGTAGCGGGACTACGGGAGCAGTTCTTC
>TRBV6-5|TRBD1|TRBJ2-7|-
CASRQTRDRGLGQYF
TGTGCCAGCAGACAAACCCGGGACAGGGGGCTAGGGCAGTACTTC
>TRBV12-3/TRBV12-4|TRBD1|TRBJ2-1|-
CASRQQTGGVRNEQFF
TGTGCCAGCAGACAACAGACAGGGGGTGTGAGGAATGAGCAGTTCTTC
>TRBV20-1|-|TRBJ2-7|-
CSASRAPVKSYEQYF
TGCAGTGCTAGCCGCGCGCCAGTGAAATCCTACGAGCAGTACTTC
>TRBV28|TRBD1|TRBJ2-1|-
CASSFPGQGRWGEQFF
TGTGCCAGCAGTTTTCCGGGACAGGGGCGTTGGGGTGAGCAGTTCTTC
>TRBV10-3|TRBD2|TRBJ2-3|few
CAISRGSASGRDTQYF
TGTGCCATCAGTCGGGGATCGGCTAGCGGGAGGGATACGCAGTATTTT
>TRBV6-5|-|TRBJ2-3|-
CASIDSLTDTQYF
TGTGCCAGCATAGACAGCTTAACAGATACGCAGTATTTT
>TRBV5-5|TRBD1|TRBJ2-1|once
CASSSGQGVDNEQFF
TGTGCCAGCAGCTCCGGACAGGGAGTGGACAATGAGCAGTTCTTC
>TRBV29-1|-|TRBJ2-1|-
CSGTRWVYNEQFF
TGCAGCGGTACTAGGTGGGTCTACAATGAGCAGTTCTTC
>TRBV4-1|TRBD2|TRBJ2-3|-
CASSQDTGEGLDTQYF
TGCGCCAGCAGCCAAGATACGGGGGAGGGGTTAGATACGCAGTATTTT
>TRBV29-1|TRBD2|TRBJ2-6|few
CSVEDAGVAGANVLTF
TGCAGCGTTGAAGATGCGGGAGTGGCGGGGGCCAACGTCCTGACTTTC
>TRBV20-1|-|TRBJ2-1|few
CSARDFTASYNEQFF
TGCAGTGCTAGAGATTTTACAGCCTCCTACAATGAGCAGTTCTTC
>TRBV20-1|-|TRBJ2-7|few
CSARTRLSSYEQYF
TGCAGTGCTCGAACTCGACTATCGTCCTACGAGCAGTACTTC
>TRBV7-9|-|TRBJ2-1|-
CASSSTTGTRLYSEQFF
TGTGCCAGCAGCTCGACCACCGGGACAAGACTATACAGTGAGCAGTTCTTC
>TRBV6-5|-|TRBJ2-5|-
CASSDSPDGETQYF
TGTGCCAGCAGTGATTCCCCGGACGGGGAGACCCAGTACTTC
>TRBV20-1|TRBD1|TRBJ1-4|-
CSAKGQTATNEKLFF
TGCAGTGCTAAGGGACAGACTGCAACTAATGAAAAACTGTTTTTT
>TRBV29-1|-|TRBJ2-5|many
CSVERSGRAPETQYF
TGCAGCGTTGAAAGGTCGGGTAGGGCCCCAGAGACCCAGTACTTC
>TRBV4-1|TRBD2|TRBJ2-5|-
CASSTIAGVWETQYF
TGCGCCAGCAGCACCATAGCGGGAGTATGGGAGACCCAGTACTTC
>TRBV30|-|TRBJ1-2|-
CAWNVNYGYTF
TGTGCCTGGAACGTCAACTATGGCTACACCTTC
>TRBV20-1|TRBD2|TRBJ2-1|-
CSARSLVTSGIDNEQFF
TGCAGTGCTAGAAGCCTTGTTACTAGCGGGATCGACAATGAGCAGTTCTTC
>TRBV4-3|-|TRBJ2-1|-
CASSQRGGPTYNEQFF
TGCGCCAGCAGCCAAAGGGGCGGGCCGACCTACAATGAGCAGTTCTTC
>TRBV7-2|-|TRBJ2-7|few
CASTFETRPYEQYF
TGTGCCAGCACCTTTGAGACTCGGCCCTACGAGCAGTACTTC
>TRBV4-1|-|TRBJ1-6|-
CASSQGRFGGNSLLHF
TGCGCCAGCAGCCAAGGACGGTTCGGCGGGAATTCACTCCTCCACTTT
>TRBV4-3|TRBD2|TRBJ2-3|few
CASSLSPTGTRRADTQYF
TGCGCCAGCAGCCTCTCCCCAACCGGGACTAGGCGTGCAGATACGCAGTATTTT
>TRBV3-1|-|TRBJ2-7|few
CASRGYDPRGTTIYEQYF
TGTGCCAGCCGAGGATACGACCCCAGGGGTACCACGATTTACGAGCAGTACTTC
>TRBV2|-|TRBJ1-6|-
CASSERGGDNSPLHF
TGTGCCAGCAGTGAAAGGGGAGGGGATAATTCACCCCTCCACTTT
>TRBV20-1|-|TRBJ2-1|-
CSAPGEGETQFF
TGCAGTGCCCCGGGTGAGGGGGAGACCCAGTTCTTC
>TRBV7-9|TRBD1|TRBJ1-6|-
CASSLGRTGGAPLHF
TGTGCCAGCAGCTTAGGGAGGACAGGGGGTGCACCCCTCCACTTT
>TRBV4-3|-|TRBJ1-2|-
CASSQASRMVVGYTF
TGCGCCAGCAGCCAGGCCTCTCGGATGGTGGTCGGCTACACCTTC
>TRBV29-1|-|TRBJ2-7|few
CSVEDRTGSNKQYF
TGCAGCGTTGAAGATCGAACAGGGTCCAACAAGCAGTACTTC
>TRBV20-1|TRBD2|TRBJ2-7|-
CSASPSAGVAYEQYF
TGCAGTGCTAGCCCTTCAGCGGGAGTGGCCTACGAGCAGTACTTC
>TRBV2|-|TRBJ1-2|many
CASTRGGFGGYTF
TGTGCCAGCACGAGGGGAGGGTTCGGTGGCTACACCTTC
>TRBV10-3|TRBD2|TRBJ2-7|-
CAITESGGGHEQYF
TGTGCCATCACCGAAAGCGGGGGAGGCCACGAGCAGTACTTC
>TRBV9|-|TRBJ2-3|-
CASSDPAQTDTQYF
TGTGCCAGCAGTGACCCAGCGCAAACAGATACGCAGTATTTT
>TRBV7-2|-|TRBJ1-1|-
CASSLAAGTEAFF
TGTGCCAGCAGCTTAGCAGCGGGCACTGAAGCTTTCTTT
>TRBV29-1|TRBD1|TRBJ2-3|-
CSATKRTGAADTQYF
TGCAGCGCCACGAAAAGGACAGGGGCCGCAGATACGCAGTATTTT
>TRBV5-1|TRBD2|TRBJ2-7|-
CASSFGAGVYEQYF
TGCGCCAGCAGCTTCGGAGCGGGAGTCTACGAGCAGTACTTC